This T cell receptor beta chain is drawn from a study of cytomegalovirus exposure and HLA in healthy donors. The CDR3 has 16 amino acids. Unmatched junction bases numbered 10, after V lost 6 bases and J lost 3 bases. Germline CDR1 reads MDHEN; CDR2 reads SYDVKM. Primers: 60 Vbeta forward and 13 Jbeta reverse. Sequencing used immunoSEQ multiplex PCR; TCRdb keeps in-frame clones, though not all of them. The sample lists 150,000 or so clones, roughly three quarters occurring once. Sequenced sample: PBMCs. This sequence was found in a woman between 40 and 55 years old in good health and CMV-seronegative. V and J are TRBV28 and TRBJ2-3, with 9 nucleotides matching TRBD1. The CDR3 coding sequence is TGTGCCAGCAGACAGGGGGCGATTCAGGGAACAGATACGCAGTATTTT. This translates into CASRQGAIQGTDTQYF.